The present T cell receptor (beta chain) was sequenced within a study of blood T cell repertoires in COVID-19. Study-level information: Donors in the United States, Italy and Spain gave samples during acute or convalescent COVID-19.

Original analysis: Nucleated cell counts were estimated from reference gene primer amplification. Measured with immunoSEQ multiplex PCR; TCRdb has only the in-frame clones, and not every one. That table supplies the V and J calls and clone size; D and trimming were determined from the DNA. The sample gives about 390,000 clones, approximately 87% of which show up once; around 9.3% is in the top ten. The CDR3 has 13 residues. Germline CDR1 SEHNR, CDR2 FQNEAQ (reference sequence). The ends were cut back, 2 bases at V and 6 bases at J, with 8 bases in the middle. Enrolled through a virtual design, the participants were between roughly 18 and 90 years of age and came from about two dozen US areas. Cohort 3 recovery required two negative PCRs, clearance, or symptom resolution.

The specimen sequenced was PBMCs or T cells enriched from blood (not recorded which). This TCR was sampled from a woman aged 45 to 65 who had recovered from COVID-19. The chain employs TRBV7-9 and TRBJ1-5; D might be TRBD1 (6 bases). CDR3 DNA: TGTGCCAGCAGCTTACTACAGGGTCAGCCCCAGCATTTT. It codes for CASSLLQGQPQHF.